The source of this T cell receptor (beta chain) is a study of T-cell reconstitution after alpha-beta-depleted transplantation in children. This clonotype has just a few counts. Preparing the TCRbeta library involved the use of unique molecular identifiers. TCRdb ran MiXCR on the PCR reads and lists one entry per CDR3 protein. This sample carries around 360,000 distinct CDR3 sequences, about a tenth of them seen once, and the ten largest clones take more than 2%. Germline V lookup: CDR1 MDHEN, CDR2 SYDVKM. This CDR3 is built from 19 residues. Germline trimming cut 5 bases from V and 2 bases from J; bases unmatched to any gene: 17.

J is TRBJ1-5 and V is TRBV28; TRBD1 agrees at 8 bases. Material: PBMCs from the stem cell graft donor, obtained from the stem cell graft. The source of this sequence is a human donor who donated a stem cell graft to a child with acute lymphoblastic leukemia. The CDR3 region is CASSTTGQALVYGNQPQHF. In nucleotides, the CDR3 is TGTGCCAGCAGTACCACGGGACAGGCCCTAGTATATGGCAATCAGCCCCAGCATTTT.